One sample yielded the 15 T cell receptor beta chains listed below, sequenced in a study of T-cell memory formation after mild COVID-19. TCRdb re-called the 5' RACE reads through MiXCR, storing one row per CDR3 protein. The sample yields 350,000 to 500,000 distinct CDR3 sequences, roughly 18% seen once. Source material: PBMCs or a T cell subset sorted from them (not recorded which). The receptors here all came from a man aged 18 to 35 who had mild COVID-19 (a few samples of this study predate the infection). Cell type and time point are not known.

This clonotype was detected only a few times. The chain carries TRBV20-1 and TRBJ2-3; D gene unclear. This CDR3 is 13 amino acids long. Germline loops: CDR1 DFQATT, CDR2 SNEGSKA (reference sequence). V gave up 6 bases and J gave up 1 base, with 11 bases separating them. CDR3 sequence reads: CSANYVGTDTQYF. The CDR3 coding sequence is TGCAGTGCCAACTACGTAGGCACAGATACGCAGTATTTT.

The chain has TRBV29-1 and TRBJ2-7; D not resolved. Trimming shortened V by 1 base and J by 7 bases, and 14 bases separated the two germline ends. This CDR3 is built from 13 residues. Germline V CDR1 and CDR2: SQVTM, ANQGSEA. The chain's CDR3 is CSVEVSPFGEQYV. CDR3 in DNA: TGCAGCGTTGAAGTCAGTCCCTTCGGTGAGCAGTACGTC.

This clonotype was found many times. This chain joins TRBV27 and TRBJ2-3; D may be TRBD2 (5 bases). Germline V gene sequence: CDR1 MNHEY, CDR2 SMNVEV (reference sequence). Trimming cost V 2 bases and J 0 bases, with 9 bases left between them. This CDR3 comprises 15 residues. The CDR3 spells CASSLTGISTDTQYF. In DNA, the CDR3 is TGTGCCAGCAGTTTAACCGGGATTAGCACAGATACGCAGTATTTT.

This clonotype was counted between two and nine times. The V and J genes are TRBV18 and TRBJ1-6; no clear D gene. With 2 bases removed from V and 5 bases from J, the gap between germline ends came to 10 bases. This CDR3 is built from 15 residues. Germline values: CDR1 KGHSH, CDR2 LQKENI. This CDR3 is CASSPRSENNSPLHF. In DNA form, the CDR3 reads TGTGCCAGCTCACCAAGGTCAGAGAATAATTCACCCCTCCACTTT.

This clonotype was counted at least ten times. The V gene is TRBV12-3 or TRBV12-4, the J gene TRBJ1-2; D gene ambiguous. V shed 5 bases and J shed 4 bases, with 17 bases lying between them. The CDR3 loop spans 15 amino acids. The CDR3 region is CASSRRPQRGYGYTF. The CDR3 nucleotides read TGTGCCAGCAGTAGAAGACCCCAACGGGGCTATGGCTACACCTTC.

V is TRBV5-6 and J is TRBJ2-7, with 10 nucleotides matching TRBD2. This CDR3 contains 15 residues. V was clipped by 4 bases and J by 3 bases; unmatched bases: 7. Germline CDR1 is SGHDT and CDR2 is YYEEEE. The CDR3: CASSQLAGDRYEQYF. CDR3 nucleotides: TGTGCCAGCAGCCAGCTAGCGGGGGACCGCTACGAGCAGTACTTC.

This clonotype has ten or more counts. The chain carries TRBV4-3 and TRBJ2-3; either TRBD1 or TRBD2 may supply D (5 bases each). Germline V lookup: CDR1 LGHNA, CDR2 YSLEER. The V end lost 0 bases, the J end lost 6 bases, and 22 bases lay between the germline ends. This CDR3 has 18 residues. CDR3 sequence (DNA): TGCGCCAGCAGCCAAGATGCCCGCGCCCTATCCGGGGCGGATACGCAGTATTTT. Translation: CASSQDARALSGADTQYF.

This clonotype was seen only once. J is TRBJ2-7 and V is TRBV7-2, with D perhaps TRBD1 (5 bases). Trimming took off 5 bases at V and 6 bases at J, with 17 bases between the two ends. CDR3 length equals 14 residues. In germline, CDR1 is SGHTA, CDR2 FQGNSA. The DNA of the CDR3 is TGTGCCAGCAGCCGGACACTCTACGAATCCGAGCAGTACGTC. This translates into CASSRTLYESEQYV.

This clonotype was seen a handful of times. This chain links TRBV5-5 with TRBJ2-6, with no clear D. The germline V gene has CDR1 SGHKS and CDR2 YYEKEE (reference sequence). The CDR3 runs to 13 residues. Deletions cut 5 bases from V and 2 bases from J, with 5 bases between. The CDR3 DNA follows: TGTGCCAGCAGTGGACCTGGGGCCAACGTCCTGACTTTC. As protein: CASSGPGANVLTF. Supplemented by reference TRBV5-5 and TRBJ2-6, the full variable domain reads DAGVTQSPTHLIKTRGQQVTLRCSPISGHKSVSWYQQVLGQGPQFIFQYYEKEERGRGNFPDRFSARQFPNYSSELNVNALLLGDSALYLCASSGPGANVLTFGAGSRLTVL.

This chain joins TRBV20-1 and TRBJ2-5; D not certain. Per the germline V gene, CDR1 is DFQATT and CDR2 is SNEGSKA (reference sequence). Trimming stripped 3 bases from V and 3 bases from J, with 11 bases between. The CDR3 is 13 residues long. CDR3 nucleotides: TGCAGTGCTAGGGACGGCAAGAAAGAGACCCAGTACTTC. It specifies CSARDGKKETQYF.

This clonotype was counted between two and nine times. The chain couples TRBV3-1 to TRBJ1-1, with no clear D. Germline CDR1 reads LGHDT; CDR2 reads YNNKEL (reference sequence). Between the trimmed V and J ends, which lost 4 bases and 8 bases, there was a span of 17 bases. CDR3 size: 14 residues. CDR3 nucleotide sequence: TGTGCCAGCAGCCCCATGGACGGCTTCCCCGAAGCTTTCTTT. This gives the protein CASSPMDGFPEAFF.

In its sample, this clonotype was seen a few times. The chain is built from TRBV12-3 or TRBV12-4 and TRBJ2-3, with D perhaps TRBD1 (6 bases). V lost 3 bases and J lost 3, with 16 bases in between. This CDR3 region has 16 residues. The CDR3 DNA reads as TGTGCCAGCAGTTTTGATCGGGCAGGGGCAACAGATACGCAGTATTTT. Protein: CASSFDRAGATDTQYF.

This clonotype was detected ten times or more. This rearrangement joins TRBV7-9 to TRBJ1-5; unclear D gene. The CDR3 runs to 13 residues. In germline, CDR1 is SEHNR, CDR2 FQNEAQ (reference sequence). V lost 1 base, J lost 7 bases, and 8 bases lay in between. The CDR3: CASSLGADQPQHF. The CDR3, as DNA: TGTGCCAGCAGCTTAGGCGCAGACCAGCCCCAGCATTTT.

This sequence joins TRBV10-3 and TRBJ1-5; D remains ambiguous. This CDR3 spans 14 amino acids. Looked up from germline, CDR1 is ENHRY and CDR2 is SYGVKD. V lost 0 bases and J lost 4, with 7 bases in between. CDR3 nucleotide sequence: TGTGCCATCAGTGAGTCGACAAAGAATCAGCCCCAGCATTTT. Amino acids: CAISESTKNQPQHF.

The chain employs TRBV6-5 and TRBJ2-7; possibly TRBD1 for D (5 bases). CDR3 size: 12 residues. Germline V lookup: CDR1 MNHEY, CDR2 SVGAGI. The germline V and J ends were trimmed by 2 bases and 6 bases, with 8 bases remaining between them. CDR3 bases: TGTGCCAGCAGTTACGCAGGGTTCGAGCAGTACTTC. Its protein is CASSYAGFEQYF.